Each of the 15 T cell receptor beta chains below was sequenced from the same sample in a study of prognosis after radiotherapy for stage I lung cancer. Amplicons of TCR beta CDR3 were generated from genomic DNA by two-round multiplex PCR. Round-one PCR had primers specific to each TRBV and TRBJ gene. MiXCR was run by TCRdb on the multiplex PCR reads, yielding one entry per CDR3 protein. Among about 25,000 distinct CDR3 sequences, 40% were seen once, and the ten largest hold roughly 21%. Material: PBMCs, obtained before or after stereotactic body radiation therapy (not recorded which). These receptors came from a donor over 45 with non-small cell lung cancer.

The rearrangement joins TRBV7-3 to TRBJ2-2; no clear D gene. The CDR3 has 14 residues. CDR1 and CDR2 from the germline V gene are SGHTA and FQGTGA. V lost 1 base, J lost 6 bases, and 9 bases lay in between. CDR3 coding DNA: TGTGCCAGCAGCTTAAGCTCAACGGCCGGGGAGCTGTTTTTT. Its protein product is CASSLSSTAGELFF.

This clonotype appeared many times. CDR3 amino acids: CASSPTGSQETQYF. The CDR3, as DNA: TGTGCCAGCTCACCCACAGGCTCCCAAGAGACCCAGTACTTC. The chain employs TRBV18 and TRBJ2-5, with D possibly being TRBD1 (5 bases). CDR1 and CDR2 from the germline V gene are KGHSH and LQKENI. This CDR3 comprises 14 residues. V lost 3 bases to trimming and J lost 1 base, with 9 bases between them. Full variable domain (remainder filled in from reference TRBV18 and TRBJ2-5): NAGVMQNPRHLVRRRGQEARLRCSPMKGHSHVYWYRQLPEEGLKFMVYLQKENIIDESGMPKERFSAEFPKEGPSILRIQQVVRGDSAAYFCASSPTGSQETQYFGPGTRLLVL.

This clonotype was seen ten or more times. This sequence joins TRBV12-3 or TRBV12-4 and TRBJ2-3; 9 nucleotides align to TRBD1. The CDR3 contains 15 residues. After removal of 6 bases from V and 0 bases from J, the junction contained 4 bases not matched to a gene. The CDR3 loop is CASRGGTGSTDTQYF. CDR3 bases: TGTGCCAGCAGGGGCGGGACAGGGAGCACAGATACGCAGTATTTT.

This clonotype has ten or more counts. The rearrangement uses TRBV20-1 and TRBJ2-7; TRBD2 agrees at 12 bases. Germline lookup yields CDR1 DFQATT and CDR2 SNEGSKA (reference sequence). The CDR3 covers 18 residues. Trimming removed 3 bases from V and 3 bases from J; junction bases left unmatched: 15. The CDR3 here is CSARGASGRANSRYEQYF. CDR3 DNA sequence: TGCAGTGCTAGGGGGGCTAGCGGGAGGGCCAACTCGCGCTACGAGCAGTACTTC.

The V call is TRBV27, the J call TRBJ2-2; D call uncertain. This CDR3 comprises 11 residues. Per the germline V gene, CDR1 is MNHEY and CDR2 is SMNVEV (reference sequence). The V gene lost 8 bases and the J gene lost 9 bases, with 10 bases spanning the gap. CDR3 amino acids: CASYVLRELFF. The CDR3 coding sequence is TGTGCCAGCTACGTATTGCGGGAGCTGTTTTTT.

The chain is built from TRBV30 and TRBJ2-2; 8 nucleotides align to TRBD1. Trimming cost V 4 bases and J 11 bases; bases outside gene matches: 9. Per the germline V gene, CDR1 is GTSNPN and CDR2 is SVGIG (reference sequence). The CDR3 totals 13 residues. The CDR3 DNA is TGTGCCTGGATTTCAGGGGGCAGCGGTGAGCTGTTTTTT. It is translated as CAWISGGSGELFF. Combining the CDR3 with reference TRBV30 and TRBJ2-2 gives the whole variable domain SQTIHQWPATLVQPVGSPLSLECTVEGTSNPNLYWYRQAAGRGLQLLFYSVGIGQISSEVPQNLSASRPQDRQFILSSKKLLLSDSGFYLCAWISGGSGELFFGEGSRLTVL.

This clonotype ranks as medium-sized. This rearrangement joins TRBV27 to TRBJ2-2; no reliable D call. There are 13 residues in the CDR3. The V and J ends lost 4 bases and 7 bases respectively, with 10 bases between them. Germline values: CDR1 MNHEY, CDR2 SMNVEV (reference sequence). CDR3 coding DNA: TGTGCCAGCAGTTCCACATCGGGCGGGGAGCTGTTTTTT. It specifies CASSSTSGGELFF.

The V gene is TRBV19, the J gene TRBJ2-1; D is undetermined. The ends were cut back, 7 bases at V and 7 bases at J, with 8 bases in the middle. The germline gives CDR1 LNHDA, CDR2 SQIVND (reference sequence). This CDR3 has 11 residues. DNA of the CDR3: TGTGCCAGTATCTCAGTGAATGAGCAGTTCTTC. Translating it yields CASISVNEQFF.

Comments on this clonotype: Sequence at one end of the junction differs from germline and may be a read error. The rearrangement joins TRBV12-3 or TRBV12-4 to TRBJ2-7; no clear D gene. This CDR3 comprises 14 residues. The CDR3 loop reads CAISLARSAYEQYF. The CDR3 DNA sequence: TGTGCCATCAGTTTAGCCCGGAGTGCGTACGAGCAGTACTTC.

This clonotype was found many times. The CDR3 sequence is CASGLADTQYF. In nucleotides, the CDR3 is TGTGCTAGTGGTTTGGCAGATACGCAGTATTTT. The V call is TRBV12-5, the J call TRBJ2-3; D uncertain. The germline gives CDR1 LGHNT, CDR2 FRNRAP. V lost 1 base and J lost 4, with 0 bases in between. The CDR3 runs 11 residues.

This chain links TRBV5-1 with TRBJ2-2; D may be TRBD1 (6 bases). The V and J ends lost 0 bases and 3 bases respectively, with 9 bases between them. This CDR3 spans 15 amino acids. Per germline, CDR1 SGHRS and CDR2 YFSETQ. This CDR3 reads CASSLAGVDTGELFF. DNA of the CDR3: TGCGCCAGCAGCTTGGCAGGGGTGGACACCGGGGAGCTGTTTTTT.

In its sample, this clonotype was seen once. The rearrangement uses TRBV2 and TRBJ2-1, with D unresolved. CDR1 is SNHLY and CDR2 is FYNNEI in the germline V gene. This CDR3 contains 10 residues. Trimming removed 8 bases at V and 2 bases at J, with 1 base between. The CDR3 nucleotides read TGTGCCAGCGCCTACAATGAGCAGTTCTTC. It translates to CASAYNEQFF. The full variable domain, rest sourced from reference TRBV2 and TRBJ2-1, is EPEVTQTPSHQVTQMGQEVILRCVPISNHLYFYWYRQILGQKVEFLVSFYNNEISEKSEIFDDQFSVERPDGSNFTLKIRSTKLEDSAMYFCASAYNEQFFGPGTRLTVL.

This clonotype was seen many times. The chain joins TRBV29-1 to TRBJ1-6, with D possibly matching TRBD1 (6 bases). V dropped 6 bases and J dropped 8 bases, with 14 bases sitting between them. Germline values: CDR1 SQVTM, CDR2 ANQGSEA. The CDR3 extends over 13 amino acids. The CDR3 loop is CSVGGGVDSPLHF. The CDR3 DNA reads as TGCAGCGTGGGGGGGGGCGTAGATTCACCCCTCCACTTT.

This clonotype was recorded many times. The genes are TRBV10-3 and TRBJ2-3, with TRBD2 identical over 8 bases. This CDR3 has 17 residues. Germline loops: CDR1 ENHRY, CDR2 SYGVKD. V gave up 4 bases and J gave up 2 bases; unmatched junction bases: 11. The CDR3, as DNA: TGTGCCATCAGTGGGCGCCTGCTAGCGGGTTTCACAGATACGCAGTATTTT. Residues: CAISGRLLAGFTDTQYF.

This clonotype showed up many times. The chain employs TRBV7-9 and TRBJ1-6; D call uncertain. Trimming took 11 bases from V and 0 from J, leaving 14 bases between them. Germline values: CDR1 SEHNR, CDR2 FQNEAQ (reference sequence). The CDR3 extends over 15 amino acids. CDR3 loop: CAESGRSSYNSPLHF. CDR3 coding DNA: TGTGCCGAAAGCGGAAGGAGCTCCTATAATTCACCCCTCCACTTT. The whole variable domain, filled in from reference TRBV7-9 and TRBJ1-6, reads DTGVSQNPRHKITKRGQNVTFRCDPISEHNRLYWYRQTLGQGPEFLTYFQNEAQLEKSRLLSDRFSAERPKGSFSTLEIQRTEQGDSAMYLCAESGRSSYNSPLHFGNGTRLTVT.